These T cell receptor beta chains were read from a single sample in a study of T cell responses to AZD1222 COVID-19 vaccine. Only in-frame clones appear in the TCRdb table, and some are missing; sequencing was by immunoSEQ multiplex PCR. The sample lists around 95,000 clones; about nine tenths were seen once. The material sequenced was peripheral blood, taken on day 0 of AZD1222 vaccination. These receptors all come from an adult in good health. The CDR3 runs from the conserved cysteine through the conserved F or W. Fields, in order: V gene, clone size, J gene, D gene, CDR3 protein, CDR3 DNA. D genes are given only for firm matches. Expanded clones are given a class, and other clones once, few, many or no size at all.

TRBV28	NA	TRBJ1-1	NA	CASSDSIPTEAFF	TGTGCCAGCAGCGACTCAATCCCCACTGAAGCTTTCTTT
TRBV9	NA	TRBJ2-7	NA	CASSPPEGEQYF	TGTGCCAGCAGCCCCCCTGAGGGAGAGCAGTACTTC
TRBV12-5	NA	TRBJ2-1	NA	CARDTHKSSYNEQFF	TGTGCTAGAGATACCCATAAGAGCTCCTACAATGAGCAGTTCTTC
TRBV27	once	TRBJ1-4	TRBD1	CASSLYPGGSTNEKLFF	TGTGCCAGCAGTTTATATCCAGGGGGATCAACTAATGAAAAACTGTTTTTT
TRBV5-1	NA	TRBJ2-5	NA	CASRTTLEETQYF	TGCGCCAGCAGAACGACGTTGGAGGAGACCCAGTACTTC
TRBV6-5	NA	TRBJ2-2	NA	CASSYYRGPATGELFF	TGTGCCAGCAGTTACTACCGCGGGCCGGCCACCGGGGAGCTGTTTTTT
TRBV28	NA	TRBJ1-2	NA	CASTEGGDGYTF	TGTGCCAGCACGGAGGGGGGCGATGGCTACACCTTC
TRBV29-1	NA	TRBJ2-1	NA	CSVDGGYYNEQFF	TGCAGCGTTGACGGTGGGTACTACAATGAGCAGTTCTTC
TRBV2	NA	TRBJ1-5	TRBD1	CASSDKLGTGLNQPQHF	TGTGCCAGCAGCGACAAACTCGGGACAGGGCTTAATCAGCCCCAGCATTTT
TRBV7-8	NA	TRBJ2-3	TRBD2	CASSLVVRLAGPPGTDTQYF	TGTGCCAGCAGCTTAGTCGTGCGGCTAGCGGGACCCCCTGGCACAGATACGCAGTATTTT
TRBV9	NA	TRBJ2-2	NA	CASSVTSNTGELFF	TGTGCCAGCAGCGTGACCTCGAACACCGGGGAGCTGTTTTTT
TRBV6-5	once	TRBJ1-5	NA	CASSYSYRERPQHF	TGTGCCAGCAGTTACTCATACAGGGAGAGACCCCAGCATTTT
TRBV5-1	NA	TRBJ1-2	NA	CASSLEGVSYGYTF	TGCGCCAGCAGCTTGGAGGGGGTTTCCTATGGCTACACCTTC
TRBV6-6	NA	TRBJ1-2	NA	CASSPTGFAGYTF	TGTGCCAGCAGCCCCACAGGGTTCGCTGGCTACACCTTC
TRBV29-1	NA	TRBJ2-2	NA	CSVGRNTGELFF	TGCAGCGTTGGCAGAAACACCGGGGAGCTGTTTTTT
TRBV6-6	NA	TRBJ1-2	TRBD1	CASSTGTGGVYGYTF	TGTGCCAGCAGTACGGGGACAGGGGGCGTCTATGGCTACACCTTC
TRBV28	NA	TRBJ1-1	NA	CASTGTGYGTEAFF	TGTGCCAGCACCGGTACAGGGTACGGCACTGAAGCTTTCTTT
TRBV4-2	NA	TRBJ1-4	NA	CASSEQPTNEKLFF	TGTGCCAGCAGCGAACAGCCAACTAATGAAAAACTGTTTTTT
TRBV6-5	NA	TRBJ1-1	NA	CASRLQGRDTEAFF	TGTGCCAGCAGACTTCAGGGGAGGGACACTGAAGCTTTCTTT
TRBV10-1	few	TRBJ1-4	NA	CASDKTLGAGEEKLFF	TGCGCCAGCGACAAAACCCTGGGGGCGGGGGAAGAAAAACTGTTTTTT
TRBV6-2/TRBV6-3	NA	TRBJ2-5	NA	CASSYVASQAMETQYF	TGTGCCAGCAGTTACGTGGCTAGCCAAGCAATGGAGACCCAGTACTTC
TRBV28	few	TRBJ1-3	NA	CASSLYRRSGNTIYF	TGTGCCAGCAGTTTGTACCGCAGGTCTGGAAACACCATATATTTT
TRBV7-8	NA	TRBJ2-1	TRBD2	CASSLGLAGGPYNEQFF	TGTGCCAGCAGCCTAGGACTAGCGGGAGGTCCCTACAATGAGCAGTTCTTC
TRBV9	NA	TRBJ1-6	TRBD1	CASSVQGAKALHF	TGTGCCAGCAGCGTCCAGGGGGCTAAGGCCCTCCACTTT
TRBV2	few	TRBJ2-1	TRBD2	CASNPSGISYNEQFF	TGTGCCAGCAATCCTAGCGGGATCTCCTACAATGAGCAGTTCTTC
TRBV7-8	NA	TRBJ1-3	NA	CASSLSGVGNTIYF	TGTGCCAGCAGCTTATCAGGGGTGGGAAACACCATATATTTT
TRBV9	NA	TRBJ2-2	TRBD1	CASEPGQGSGELFF	TGTGCCAGCGAACCGGGACAGGGAAGCGGGGAGCTGTTTTTT
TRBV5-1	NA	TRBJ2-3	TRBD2	CASSLGLAGSTDTQYF	TGCGCCAGCAGCTTAGGACTAGCGGGAAGCACAGATACGCAGTATTTT
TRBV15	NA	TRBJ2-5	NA	CATSSPMGLTGGGETQYF	TGTGCCACCAGCAGTCCCATGGGTCTAACCGGTGGGGGGGAGACCCAGTACTTC
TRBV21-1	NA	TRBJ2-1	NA	CASNQRGIAGGPVYNEQFF	TGTGCCAGCAATCAAAGAGGGATAGCGGGAGGGCCGGTATACAATGAGCAGTTCTTC
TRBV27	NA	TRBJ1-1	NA	CASSLSGNMNTEAFF	TGTGCCAGCAGTTTATCGGGAAACATGAACACTGAAGCTTTCTTT
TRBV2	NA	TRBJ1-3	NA	CASSLRFPNSGNTIYF	TGTGCCAGCAGCCTCAGGTTCCCGAACTCTGGAAACACCATATATTTT
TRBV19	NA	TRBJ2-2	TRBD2	CASSSLAGALPGELFF	TGTGCCAGTAGTAGTCTAGCGGGAGCGCTCCCCGGGGAGCTGTTTTTT
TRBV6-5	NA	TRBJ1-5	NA	CASSYSVGGNQPQHF	TGTGCCAGCAGTTACTCTGTGGGTGGCAATCAGCCCCAGCATTTT
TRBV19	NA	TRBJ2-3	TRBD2	CASSRTSGPTDTQYF	TGTGCCAGTAGTAGGACTAGCGGACCCACAGATACGCAGTATTTT
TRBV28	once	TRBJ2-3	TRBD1	CASSLSGRDRDTQYF	TGTGCCAGCAGTTTATCCGGCCGGGACAGGGATACGCAGTATTTT
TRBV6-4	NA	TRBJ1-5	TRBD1	CASSQGANQPQHF	TGTGCCAGCAGTCAGGGGGCCAATCAGCCCCAGCATTTT
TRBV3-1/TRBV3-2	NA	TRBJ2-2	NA	CASSHGELAGVGELFF	TGTGCCAGCAGCCACGGAGAGCTAGCAGGGGTCGGGGAGCTGTTTTTT
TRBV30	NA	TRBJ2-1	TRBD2	CAGTSGYNEQFF	TGTGCCGGGACTAGCGGCTACAATGAGCAGTTCTTC
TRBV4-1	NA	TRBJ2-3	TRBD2	CASSQDLGLAGEDTQYF	TGCGCCAGCAGCCAAGATCTCGGACTAGCGGGAGAAGATACGCAGTATTTT
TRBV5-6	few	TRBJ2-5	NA	CASSLYTLRAQYF	TGTGCCAGCAGCTTGTATACATTAAGGGCCCAGTACTTC
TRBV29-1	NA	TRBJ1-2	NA	CSVEQVDTYGYTF	TGCAGCGTTGAACAAGTAGATACCTATGGCTACACCTTC
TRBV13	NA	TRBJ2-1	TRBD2	CASSTKTSGNNEQFF	TGTGCCAGCAGCACCAAGACTAGCGGGAATAATGAGCAGTTCTTC
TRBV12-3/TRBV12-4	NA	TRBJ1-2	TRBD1	CASSRDRAYGYTF	TGTGCCAGCAGTCGGGACAGGGCCTATGGCTACACCTTC
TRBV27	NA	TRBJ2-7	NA	CASSPDDGAAWEEQYF	TGTGCCAGCAGCCCGGACGACGGGGCTGCGTGGGAAGAGCAGTACTTC
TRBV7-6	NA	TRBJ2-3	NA	CASSLRTGEGTDTQYF	TGTGCCAGCAGCCTCCGGACGGGAGAGGGTACAGATACGCAGTATTTT
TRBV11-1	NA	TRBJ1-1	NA	CASSFSGLDTEAFF	TGTGCCAGCAGCTTTTCTGGCCTGGACACTGAAGCTTTCTTT
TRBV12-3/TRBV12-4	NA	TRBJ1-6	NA	CASSLGYSPLHF	TGTGCCAGCAGTTTGGGATATTCACCCCTCCACTTT
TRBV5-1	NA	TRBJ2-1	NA	CASESEGVSYNEQFF	TGCGCCAGCGAATCCGAAGGAGTCTCCTACAATGAGCAGTTCTTC
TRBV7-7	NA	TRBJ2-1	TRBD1	CASSLGQGYEQFF	TGTGCCAGCAGCTTAGGACAGGGCTATGAGCAGTTCTTC
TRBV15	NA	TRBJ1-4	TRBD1	CATSSSGTGSQLFEKLFF	TGTGCCACCAGCAGTTCCGGGACAGGGTCTCAACTATTTGAAAAACTGTTTTTT
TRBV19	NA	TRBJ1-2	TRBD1	CASSTPTGHYGYTF	TGTGCCAGTAGTACGCCGACAGGGCACTATGGCTACACCTTC
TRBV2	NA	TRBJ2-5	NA	CASSDVQVRETQYF	TGTGCCAGCAGTGACGTGCAGGTACGGGAGACCCAGTACTTC
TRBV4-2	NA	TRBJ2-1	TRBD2	CASSQDPSGVYNEQFF	TGTGCCAGCAGCCAAGATCCTAGCGGGGTCTACAATGAGCAGTTCTTC